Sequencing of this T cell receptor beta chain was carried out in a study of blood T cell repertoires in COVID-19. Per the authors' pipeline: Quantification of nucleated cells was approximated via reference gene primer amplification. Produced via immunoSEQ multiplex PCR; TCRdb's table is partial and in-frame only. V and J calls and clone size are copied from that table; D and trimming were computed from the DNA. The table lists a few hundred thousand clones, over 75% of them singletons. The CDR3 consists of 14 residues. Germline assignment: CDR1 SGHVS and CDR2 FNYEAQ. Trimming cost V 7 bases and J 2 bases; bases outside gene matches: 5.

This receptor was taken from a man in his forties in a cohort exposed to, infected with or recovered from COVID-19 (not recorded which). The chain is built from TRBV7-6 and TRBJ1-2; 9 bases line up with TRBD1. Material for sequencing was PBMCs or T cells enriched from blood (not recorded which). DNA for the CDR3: TGTGCCAGCACACCGGGACAGGGAAACTATGGCTACACCTTC. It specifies CASTPGQGNYGYTF.